The source of this T cell receptor (beta chain) is a study of HIV-infected patients and healthy controls. Per germline, CDR1 SGHAT and CDR2 FQDESV (reference sequence). The CDR3 runs to 14 residues. Unmatched junction bases numbered 4, after V lost 4 bases and J lost 4 bases. TCRdb reprocessed the 5' RACE reads via MiXCR and lists one record per CDR3 protein. The sample shows 60,000 to 70,000 distinct CDR3 sequences, less than 20% of them seen only once. This clonotype was obtained from a human donor in good health. This chain uses TRBV11-1 with TRBJ2-3; 8 positions match TRBD2. The sequenced material came from CD4+ T cells from blood. The CDR3 coding sequence is TGTGCCAGCAGCTCCACAGCGGGGGCAGATACGCAGTATTTT. Translating gives CASSSTAGADTQYF.